The following is a T cell receptor (beta chain) sequence with its context. As handled by the study authors: Amplified reference gene primers provided the basis for estimating nucleated cell counts. Data came from immunoSEQ multiplex PCR; TCRdb stores just in-frame clones and leaves some out. That table supplies the V and J calls and clone size; D and trimming were determined from the DNA. The sample consists of some 250,000 clones, around 88% of them appearing once. The source of the sample is a study of blood T cell repertoires in COVID-19. Study overall: Acute and convalescent COVID-19 samples came from the United States, Italy and Spain. T cells, B-cell-depleted T cells, or PBMCs supplied cDNA or gDNA.

The germline gives CDR1 SGHAT, CDR2 FQNNGV. V lost 6 bases and J lost 5; bases outside the gene matches: 3. The CDR3 loop spans 13 amino acids. The chain carries TRBV11-2 and TRBJ1-2; 10 bases are shared with TRBD1. Input material: peripheral blood. The sequence was obtained from an elderly man with acute or convalescent COVID-19. The CDR3 spells CASSRQGAYGYTF. The CDR3 region has the DNA TGTGCCAGCAGTAGACAGGGGGCTTATGGCTACACCTTC.